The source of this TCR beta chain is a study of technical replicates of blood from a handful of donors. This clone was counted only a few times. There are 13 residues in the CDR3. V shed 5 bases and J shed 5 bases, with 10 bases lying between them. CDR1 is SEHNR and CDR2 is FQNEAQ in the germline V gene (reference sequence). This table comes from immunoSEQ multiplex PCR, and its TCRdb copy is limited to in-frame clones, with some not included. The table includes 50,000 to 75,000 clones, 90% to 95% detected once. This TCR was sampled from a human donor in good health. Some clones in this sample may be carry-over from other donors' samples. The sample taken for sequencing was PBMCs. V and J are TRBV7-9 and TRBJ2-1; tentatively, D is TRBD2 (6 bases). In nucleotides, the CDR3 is TGTGCCAGCAGCCAGGGAGGCAACAATGAGCAGTTCTTC. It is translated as CASSQGGNNEQFF.